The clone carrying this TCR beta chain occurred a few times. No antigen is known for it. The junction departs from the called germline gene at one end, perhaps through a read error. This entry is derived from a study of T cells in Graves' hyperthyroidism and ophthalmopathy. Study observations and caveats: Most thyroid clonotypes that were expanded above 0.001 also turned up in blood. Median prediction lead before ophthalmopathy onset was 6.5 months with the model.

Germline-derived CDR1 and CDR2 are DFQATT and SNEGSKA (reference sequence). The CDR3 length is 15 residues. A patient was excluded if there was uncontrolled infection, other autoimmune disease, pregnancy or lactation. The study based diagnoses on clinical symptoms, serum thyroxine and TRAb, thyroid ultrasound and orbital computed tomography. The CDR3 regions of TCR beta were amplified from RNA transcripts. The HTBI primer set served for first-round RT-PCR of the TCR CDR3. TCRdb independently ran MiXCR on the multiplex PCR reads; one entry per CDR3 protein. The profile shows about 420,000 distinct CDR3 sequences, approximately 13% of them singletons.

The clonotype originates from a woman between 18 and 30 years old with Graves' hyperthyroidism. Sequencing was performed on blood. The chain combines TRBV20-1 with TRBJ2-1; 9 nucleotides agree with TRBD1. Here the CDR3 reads CGAGNRGLRGSEQFF. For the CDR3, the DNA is TGCGGTGCTGGAAACAGGGGGCTACGGGGTAGTGAGCAGTTCTTC.